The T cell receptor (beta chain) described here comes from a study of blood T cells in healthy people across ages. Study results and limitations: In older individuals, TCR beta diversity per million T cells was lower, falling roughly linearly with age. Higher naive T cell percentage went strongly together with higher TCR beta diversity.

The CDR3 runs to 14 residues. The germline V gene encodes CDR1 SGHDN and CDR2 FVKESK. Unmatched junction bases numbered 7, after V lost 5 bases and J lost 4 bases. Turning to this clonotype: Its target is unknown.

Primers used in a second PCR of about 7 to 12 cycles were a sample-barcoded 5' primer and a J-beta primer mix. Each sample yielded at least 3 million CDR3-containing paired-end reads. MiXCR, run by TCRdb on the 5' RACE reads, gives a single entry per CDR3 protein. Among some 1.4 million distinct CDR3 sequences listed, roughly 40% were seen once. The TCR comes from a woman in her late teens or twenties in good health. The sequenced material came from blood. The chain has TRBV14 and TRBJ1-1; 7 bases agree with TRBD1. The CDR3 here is CASSTGGGFTEAFF. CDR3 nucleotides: TGTGCCAGCAGCACTGGAGGGGGCTTCACTGAAGCTTTCTTT.